This TCR beta chain was documented in a study of neoadjuvant nivolumab and ipilimumab in lung cancer. Study-wide findings and caveats: TCR richness and clonality were higher in tumors than adjacent uninvolved lung.

V was shortened by 3 bases and J by 7 bases, with 16 bases between the two germline ends. CDR3 length equals 16 residues. CDR1 and CDR2 (germline): LNHDA, SQIVND (reference sequence). This table comes from immunoSEQ multiplex PCR, and its TCRdb copy is limited to in-frame clones, with some not included. The data hold thousands of clones, with around 75% observed a single time. About this clone: Its specificity is not known.

This receptor was identified in an adult with non-small cell lung cancer. The source was adjacent normal lung tissue, collected after neoadjuvant nivolumab, alone or with ipilimumab, at or shortly before surgery. The V and J genes are TRBV19 and TRBJ1-6; no firm D call. The DNA of the CDR3 is TGTGCCAGTAGTATTGAATGGGGATTGGGGAATTCACCCCTCCACTTT. It codes for CASSIEWGLGNSPLHF.